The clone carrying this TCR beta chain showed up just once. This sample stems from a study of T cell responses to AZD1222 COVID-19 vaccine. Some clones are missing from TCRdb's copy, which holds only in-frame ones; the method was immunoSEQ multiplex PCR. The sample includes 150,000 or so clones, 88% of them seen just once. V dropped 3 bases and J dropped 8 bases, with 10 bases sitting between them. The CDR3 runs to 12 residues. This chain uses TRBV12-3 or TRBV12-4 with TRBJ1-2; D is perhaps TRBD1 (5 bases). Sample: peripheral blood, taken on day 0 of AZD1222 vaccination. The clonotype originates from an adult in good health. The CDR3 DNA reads TGTGCCAGCAGTTTTGGGGCTTCCGGCTACACCTTC. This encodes CASSFGASGYTF.